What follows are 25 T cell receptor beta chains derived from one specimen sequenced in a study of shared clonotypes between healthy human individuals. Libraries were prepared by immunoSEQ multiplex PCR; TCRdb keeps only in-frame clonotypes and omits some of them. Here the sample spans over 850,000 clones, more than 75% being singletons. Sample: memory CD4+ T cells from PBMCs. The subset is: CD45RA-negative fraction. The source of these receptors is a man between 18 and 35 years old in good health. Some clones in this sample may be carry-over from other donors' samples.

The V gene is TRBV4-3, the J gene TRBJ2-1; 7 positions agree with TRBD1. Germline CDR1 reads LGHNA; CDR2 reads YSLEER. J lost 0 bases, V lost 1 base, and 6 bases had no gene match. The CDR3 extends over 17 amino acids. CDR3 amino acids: CASSQVHRGSSYNEQFF. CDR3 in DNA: TGCGCCAGCAGCCAAGTCCACAGGGGCAGCTCCTACAATGAGCAGTTCTTC.

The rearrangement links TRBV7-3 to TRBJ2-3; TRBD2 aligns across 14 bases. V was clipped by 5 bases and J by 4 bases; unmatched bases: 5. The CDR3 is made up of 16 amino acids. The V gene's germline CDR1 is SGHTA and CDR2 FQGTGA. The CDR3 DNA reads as TGTGCCAGCAGCCCGCAGACTAGCGGGAGGGCAGATACGCAGTATTTT. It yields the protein CASSPQTSGRADTQYF.

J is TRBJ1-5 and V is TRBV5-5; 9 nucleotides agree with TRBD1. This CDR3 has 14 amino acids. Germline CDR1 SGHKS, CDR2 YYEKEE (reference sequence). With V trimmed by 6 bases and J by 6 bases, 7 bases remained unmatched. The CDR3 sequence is CASTTGTGSQPQHF. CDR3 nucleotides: TGTGCCAGCACAACCGGGACAGGGAGTCAGCCCCAGCATTTT.

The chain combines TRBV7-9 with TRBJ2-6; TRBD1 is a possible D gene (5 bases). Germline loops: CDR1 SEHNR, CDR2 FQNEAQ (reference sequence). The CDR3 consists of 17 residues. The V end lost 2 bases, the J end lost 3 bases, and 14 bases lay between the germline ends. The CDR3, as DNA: TGTGCCAGCAGCTTAAGGCAGGGTGTAAGTGGGGCCAACGTCCTGACTTTC. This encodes CASSLRQGVSGANVLTF.

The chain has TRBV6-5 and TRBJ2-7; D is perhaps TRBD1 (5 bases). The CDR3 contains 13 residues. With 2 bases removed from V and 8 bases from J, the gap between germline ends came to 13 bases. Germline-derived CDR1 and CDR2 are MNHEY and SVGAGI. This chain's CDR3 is CASSYGQGMKQYF. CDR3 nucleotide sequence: TGTGCCAGCAGTTACGGGCAGGGCATGAAGCAGTACTTC.

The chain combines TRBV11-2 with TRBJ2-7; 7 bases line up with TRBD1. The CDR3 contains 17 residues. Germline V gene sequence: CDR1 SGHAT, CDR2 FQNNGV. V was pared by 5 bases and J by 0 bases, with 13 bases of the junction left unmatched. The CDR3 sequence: CASSPILDRTSSYEQYF. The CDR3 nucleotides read TGTGCCAGCAGCCCGATCCTGGACAGGACCAGCTCCTACGAGCAGTACTTC.

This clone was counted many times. Here the CDR3 reads CASSTGTAFNQPQHF. CDR3 coding DNA: TGTGCCAGTAGTACCGGGACGGCCTTTAATCAGCCCCAGCATTTT. The chain employs TRBV19 and TRBJ1-5, with D possibly matching TRBD1 (5 bases). The V end lost 4 bases, the J end lost 4 bases, and 14 bases lay between the germline ends. Germline V gene data show CDR1 as LNHDA and CDR2 as SQIVND (reference sequence). This CDR3 is built from 15 residues.

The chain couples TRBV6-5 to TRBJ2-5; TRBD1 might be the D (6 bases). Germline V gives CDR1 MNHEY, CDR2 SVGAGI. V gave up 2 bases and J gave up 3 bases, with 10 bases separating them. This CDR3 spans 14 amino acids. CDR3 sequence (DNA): TGTGCCAGCAGTTACGGACAGAATGAAGAGACCCAGTACTTC. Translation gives CASSYGQNEETQYF.

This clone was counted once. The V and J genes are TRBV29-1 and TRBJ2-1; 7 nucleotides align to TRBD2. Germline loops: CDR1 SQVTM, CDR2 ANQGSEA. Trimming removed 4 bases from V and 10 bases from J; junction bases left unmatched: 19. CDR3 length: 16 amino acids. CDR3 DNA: TGCAGCGTTGGCCAACAATCGGGCGGGAGCTCGGGGGAGCAGTTCTTC. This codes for CSVGQQSGGSSGEQFF.

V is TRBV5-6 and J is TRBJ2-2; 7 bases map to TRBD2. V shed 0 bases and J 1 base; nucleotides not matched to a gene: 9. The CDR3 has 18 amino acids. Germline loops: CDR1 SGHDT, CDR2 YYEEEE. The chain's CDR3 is CASSLGPPSGENTGELFF. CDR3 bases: TGTGCCAGCAGCTTGGGGCCCCCAAGCGGGGAGAACACCGGGGAGCTGTTTTTT.

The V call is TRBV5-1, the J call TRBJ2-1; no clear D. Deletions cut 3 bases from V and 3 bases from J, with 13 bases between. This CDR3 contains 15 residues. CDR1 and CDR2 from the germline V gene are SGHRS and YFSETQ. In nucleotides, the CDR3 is TGCGCCAGCAGCTACCCCCGCGGTGTCTACAATGAGCAGTTCTTC. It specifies CASSYPRGVYNEQFF.

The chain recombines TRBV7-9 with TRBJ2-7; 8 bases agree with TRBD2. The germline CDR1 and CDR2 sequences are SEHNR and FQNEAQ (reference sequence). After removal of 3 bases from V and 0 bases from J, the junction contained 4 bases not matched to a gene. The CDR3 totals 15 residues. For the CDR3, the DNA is TGTGCCAGCAGCTTCTTAGCGGGGAGCTCCTACGAGCAGTACTTC. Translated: CASSFLAGSSYEQYF.

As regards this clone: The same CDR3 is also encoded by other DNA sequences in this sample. In DNA form, the CDR3 reads TGTGCCAGCAGTGTTCTGTACGAGCAGTACTTC. Amino acids: CASSVLYEQYF. This sequence joins TRBV6-1 and TRBJ2-7; D is undetermined. V lost 4 bases and J 4 bases, leaving 5 bases between the germline ends. This CDR3 is 11 amino acids long. CDR1 and CDR2 (germline): MNHNS, SASEGT.

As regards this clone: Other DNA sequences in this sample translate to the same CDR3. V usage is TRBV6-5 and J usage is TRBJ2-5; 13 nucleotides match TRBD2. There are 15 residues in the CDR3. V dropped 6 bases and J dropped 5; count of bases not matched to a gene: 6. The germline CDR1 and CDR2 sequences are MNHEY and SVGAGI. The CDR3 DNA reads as TGTGCCAGCAGCCCCCGGACTAGCGGGAGTGAGACCCAGTACTTC. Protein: CASSPRTSGSETQYF.

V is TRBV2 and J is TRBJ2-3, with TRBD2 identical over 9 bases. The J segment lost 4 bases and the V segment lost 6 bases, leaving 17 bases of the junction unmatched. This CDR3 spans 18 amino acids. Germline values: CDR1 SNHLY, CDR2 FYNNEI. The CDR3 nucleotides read TGTGCCAGCAGCCGGACCGCTAGCGGGGTCCGGGGGGCAGATACGCAGTATTTT. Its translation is CASSRTASGVRGADTQYF.

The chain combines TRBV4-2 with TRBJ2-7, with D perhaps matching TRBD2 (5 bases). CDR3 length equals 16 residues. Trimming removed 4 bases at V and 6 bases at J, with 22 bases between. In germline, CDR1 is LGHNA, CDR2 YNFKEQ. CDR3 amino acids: CASSPEGPQGNSEQYF. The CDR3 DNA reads TGTGCCAGCAGCCCAGAGGGCCCTCAAGGCAATAGCGAGCAGTACTTC.

The CDR3: CASSDGGNEQFF. Written as DNA, the CDR3 is TGTGCCAGCAGTGATGGTGGCAATGAGCAGTTCTTC. The rearrangement links TRBV2 to TRBJ2-1; D uncertain. This CDR3 spans 12 amino acids. The V end lost 3 bases, the J end lost 6 bases, and 6 bases lay between the germline ends. In germline, CDR1 is SNHLY, CDR2 FYNNEI.

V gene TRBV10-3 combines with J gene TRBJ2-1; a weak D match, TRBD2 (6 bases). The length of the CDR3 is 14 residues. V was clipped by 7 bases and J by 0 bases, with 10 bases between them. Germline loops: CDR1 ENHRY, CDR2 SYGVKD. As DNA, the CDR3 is TGTGCCATCATTCGGGGGAGCTCCTACAATGAGCAGTTCTTC. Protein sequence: CAIIRGSSYNEQFF.

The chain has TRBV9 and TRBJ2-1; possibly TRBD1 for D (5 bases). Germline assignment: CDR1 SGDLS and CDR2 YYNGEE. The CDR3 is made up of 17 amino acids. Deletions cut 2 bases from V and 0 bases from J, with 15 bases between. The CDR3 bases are TGTGCCAGCAGCGTGGGAATAGACAGTAGCTCCTACAATGAGCAGTTCTTC. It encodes CASSVGIDSSSYNEQFF.

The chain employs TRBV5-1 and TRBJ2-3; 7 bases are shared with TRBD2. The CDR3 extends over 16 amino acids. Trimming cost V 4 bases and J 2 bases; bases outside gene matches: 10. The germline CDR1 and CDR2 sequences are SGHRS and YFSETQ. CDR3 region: CASSKNPGGLTDTQYF. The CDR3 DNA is TGCGCCAGCAGCAAGAACCCGGGAGGCCTCACAGATACGCAGTATTTT.

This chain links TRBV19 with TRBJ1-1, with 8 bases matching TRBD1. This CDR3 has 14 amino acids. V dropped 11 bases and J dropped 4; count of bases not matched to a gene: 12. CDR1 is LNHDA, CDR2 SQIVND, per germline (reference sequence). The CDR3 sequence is CAGGQGGFGTEAFF. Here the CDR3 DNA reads TGTGCCGGTGGACAGGGAGGGTTCGGCACTGAAGCTTTCTTT.

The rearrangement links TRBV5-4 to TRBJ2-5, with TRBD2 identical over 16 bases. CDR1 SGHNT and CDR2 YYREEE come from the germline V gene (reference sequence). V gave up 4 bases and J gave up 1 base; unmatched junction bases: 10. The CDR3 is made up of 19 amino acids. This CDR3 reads CASSASGTSGRASQETQYF. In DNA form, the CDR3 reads TGTGCCAGCAGCGCCTCCGGGACTAGCGGGAGGGCCAGCCAAGAGACCCAGTACTTC.

CDR3: CASSIRRTGFSNQPQHF. CDR3 coding DNA: TGTGCCAGTAGTATTCGACGGACAGGGTTTAGCAATCAGCCCCAGCATTTT. The V call is TRBV19, the J call TRBJ1-5, with TRBD1 matching over 8 bases. Germline values: CDR1 LNHDA, CDR2 SQIVND (reference sequence). CDR3 length: 17 residues. V lost 3 bases to trimming and J lost 0 bases; unmatched junction nucleotides: 7.

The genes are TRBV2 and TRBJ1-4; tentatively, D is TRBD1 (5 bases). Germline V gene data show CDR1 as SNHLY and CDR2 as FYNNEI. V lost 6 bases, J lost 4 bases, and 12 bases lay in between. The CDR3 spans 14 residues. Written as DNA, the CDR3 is TGTGCCAGCAGACCCCGGACAAATAATGAAAAACTGTTTTTT. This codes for CASRPRTNNEKLFF.

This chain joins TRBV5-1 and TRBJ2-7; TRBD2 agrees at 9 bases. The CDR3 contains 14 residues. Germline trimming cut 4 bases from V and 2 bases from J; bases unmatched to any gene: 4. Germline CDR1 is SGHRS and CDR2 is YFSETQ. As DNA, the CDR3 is TGCGCCAGCAGCACGACTAGCGGTCCCTACGAGCAGTACTTC. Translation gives CASSTTSGPYEQYF.